The 5 T cell receptor beta chains presented below share a single source sample, sequenced in a study of blood T cell repertoires in COVID-19. Clones were read by immunoSEQ multiplex PCR, and TCRdb kept only the in-frame ones, dropping some. Here the sample spans fewer than 50,000 clones, 70% to 90% being singletons. Sequencing used peripheral blood. The receptors derive from a man aged 50 to 59 with active COVID-19.

The chain recombines TRBV7-9 with TRBJ2-5; TRBD1 aligns across 9 bases. The trim removed 6 bases at V and 5 bases at J, leaving 10 bases unmatched. Looked up from germline, CDR1 is SEHNR and CDR2 is FQNEAQ (reference sequence). This CDR3 has 15 amino acids. CDR3 residues: CASSSGTGIRETQYF. The DNA for the CDR3 is TGTGCCAGCAGTTCCGGGACAGGGATCAGGGAGACCCAGTACTTC.

The rearrangement uses TRBV6-5 and TRBJ1-2; 8 bases line up with TRBD1. The CDR3 extends over 15 amino acids. V lost 2 bases, J lost 7 bases, and 9 bases stayed unmatched. The germline CDR1 and CDR2 sequences are MNHEY and SVGAGI. DNA for the CDR3: TGTGCCAGCAGTTACCAGCGGACAGGGCAAAGTGGCTACACCTTC. The encoded protein is CASSYQRTGQSGYTF.

The chain uses TRBV24-1 and TRBJ2-5; 14 bases line up with TRBD2. The CDR3 is 16 amino acids. Germline CDR1 reads KGHDR; CDR2 reads SFDVKD. V lost 4 bases and J lost 5; bases outside the gene matches: 5. DNA of the CDR3: TGTGCCACCAGTGAGACTAGCGGGAGGGCTCGGGAGACCCAGTACTTC. It yields the protein CATSETSGRARETQYF.

The chain combines TRBV3-1 (or the pseudogene TRBV3-2) with TRBJ2-3; no clear D. Deletions cut 5 bases from V and 2 bases from J, with 5 bases between. The CDR3 consists of 12 residues. CDR1 LGHDT and CDR2 YNNKEL come from the germline V gene (reference sequence). In DNA, the CDR3 is TGTGCCAGCAGCTACTACACAGATACGCAGTATTTT. Translation: CASSYYTDTQYF.

The rearrangement joins TRBV6-5 to TRBJ1-5; 7 bases align to TRBD1. The germline V gene encodes CDR1 MNHEY and CDR2 SVGAGI. Trimming took 3 bases from V and 4 from J; bases not matched to a gene: 6. The CDR3 runs to 15 residues. The CDR3 nucleotides are TGTGCCAGCAGTTATACAGGGGACGGGAATCAGCCCCAGCATTTT. Translation: CASSYTGDGNQPQHF.